This TCR beta chain was identified in a study of T-cell memory formation after mild COVID-19. One entry per CDR3 protein, called by TCRdb with MiXCR from the 5' RACE reads. The top ten hold around 12% of the sample, which has fewer than 700,000 distinct CDR3 sequences, around 17% seen once. Germline lookup yields CDR1 SGDLS and CDR2 YYNGEE. CDR3 length equals 19 residues. The J segment lost 1 base and the V segment lost 0 bases, leaving 9 bases of the junction unmatched. General study points: Later expanders leaned CD4+, whereas clones that contracted between day 15 and 85 were balanced CD4/CD8.

Only a few counts were recorded for this clonotype. No antigen is known for it. The receptor comes from an adult woman who had mild COVID-19 (a few samples of this study predate the infection). Cell type and time point are not known. This chain links TRBV9 with TRBJ2-2; 10 positions match TRBD2. What was sequenced was PBMCs or a T cell subset sorted from them (not recorded which). The CDR3 spells CASSVAPGRTSGNTGELFF. The DNA of the CDR3 is TGTGCCAGCAGCGTAGCGCCCGGTAGGACTAGCGGGAACACCGGGGAGCTGTTTTTT.